This passage covers 5 T cell receptor beta chains from one sample sequenced in a study of T cell clones after liver transplantation. Libraries were prepared by immunoSEQ multiplex PCR; TCRdb keeps only in-frame clonotypes and omits some of them. The sample includes roughly 100,000 clones, around 86% seen only once; the top ten take approximately 0.93%. The sequences come from CD4+ T cells from blood, collected before liver transplant. The receptor source for this set is a human donor who received a liver transplant.

This rearrangement joins TRBV6-5 to TRBJ2-1, with D perhaps matching TRBD2 (5 bases). In germline, CDR1 is MNHEY, CDR2 SVGAGI. Trimming removed 5 bases from V and 10 bases from J, with 18 bases in between. This CDR3 has 14 amino acids. CDR3: CASSTLERPGEQFF. The CDR3 DNA reads TGTGCCAGCAGTACCTTAGAGCGGCCGGGGGAGCAGTTCTTC.

This clone was seen a single time. The gene calls are TRBV5-4 and TRBJ2-5, with 7 bases identical to TRBD1. Germline CDR1 SGHNT, CDR2 YYREEE (reference sequence). V was clipped by 3 bases and J by 4 bases; unmatched bases: 9. CDR3 length equals 15 residues. The CDR3 protein is CASSSLTRQGETQYF. The CDR3 region has the DNA TGTGCCAGCAGCTCCCTGACCCGACAGGGAGAGACCCAGTACTTC. The full variable domain, in which reference TRBV5-4 and TRBJ2-5 provide the parts outside the CDR3, is ETGVTQSPTHLIKTRGQQVTLRCSSQSGHNTVSWYQQALGQGPQFIFQYYREEENGRGNFPPRFSGLQFPNYSSELNVNALELDDSALYLCASSSLTRQGETQYFGPGTRLLVL.

The chain recombines TRBV15 with TRBJ2-5; tentative D call: TRBD1 (6 bases). The CDR3 extends over 11 amino acids. Trimming took off 6 bases at V and 5 bases at J, with 7 bases between the two ends. Germline CDR1 is LNHNV and CDR2 is YYDKDF (reference sequence). DNA for the CDR3: TGTGCCACCAGAGGGGGTGAGACCCAGTACTTC. Its protein is CATRGGETQYF.

This clone has only one observation. This sequence joins TRBV7-9 and TRBJ2-1; the match to TRBD2 covers 7 bases. The CDR3 covers 12 residues. J lost 7 bases, V lost 10 bases, and 7 bases had no gene match. CDR1 is SEHNR, CDR2 FQNEAQ, per germline (reference sequence). The CDR3: CATWVGGNEQFF. DNA for the CDR3: TGTGCCACATGGGTCGGGGGGAATGAGCAGTTCTTC.

CDR3 DNA sequence: TGTGCCAGCTCACGTGGGGGGCCCCTCTCCTACAATGAGCAGTTCTTC. Protein: CASSRGGPLSYNEQFF. The rearrangement uses TRBV18 and TRBJ2-1, with D perhaps matching TRBD1 or TRBD2 (6 bases each). Germline CDR1 reads KGHSH; CDR2 reads LQKENI. Trimming took 4 bases from V and 0 from J, leaving 13 bases between them. The CDR3 has 16 amino acids.